A single sample gave rise to the 25 T cell receptor beta chains below, sequenced in a study of shared clonotypes between healthy human individuals. Sequencing was performed with immunoSEQ multiplex PCR; in TCRdb, only in-frame clones are kept and a portion is missing. This table holds fewer than 1.4 million clones, about 84% found once. The source material was memory CD4+ T cells from PBMCs. Subset noted: CD45RA-negative fraction. The receptors stem from a young man in good health. Some clones in this sample may be carry-over from other donors' samples.

For the CDR3, the DNA is TGTGCCAGCAGCTTAGGCCAGTGGAACTATGGCTACACCTTC. Residues: CASSLGQWNYGYTF. The V gene is TRBV11-1, the J gene TRBJ1-2; D ambiguous. V gave up 1 base and J gave up 2 bases, with 8 bases separating them. The CDR3 length is 14 residues. Germline V gene lookup returns CDR1 SGHAT and CDR2 FQDESV (reference sequence).

This clone was counted once. The rearrangement uses TRBV2 and TRBJ2-2; perhaps TRBD2 as D (6 bases). This CDR3 contains 14 residues. V was shortened by 6 bases and J by 6 bases, with 14 bases between the two germline ends. The germline V gene encodes CDR1 SNHLY and CDR2 FYNNEI. In DNA, the CDR3 is TGTGCCAGCAGCTACATCTCGGGGGCCGGGGAGCTGTTTTTT. This encodes CASSYISGAGELFF.

A few counts support this clone. The rearrangement joins TRBV25-1 to TRBJ1-1; D is unclear. V was trimmed by 0 bases and J by 2 bases, leaving 7 bases between them. This CDR3 has 14 amino acids. Germline V gives CDR1 MGHDK, CDR2 SYGVNS. As DNA, the CDR3 is TGTGCCAGCAGTGAATATCGACCCAACACTGAAGCTTTCTTT. Its translation: CASSEYRPNTEAFF.

The rearrangement joins TRBV30 to TRBJ1-1, with a weak D call TRBD1 (6 bases). CDR1 and CDR2 (germline): GTSNPN, SVGIG (reference sequence). The CDR3 spans 12 residues. V was cut by 8 bases and J by 2 bases, with 12 bases left in between. This chain's CDR3 is CAGGQGNTEAFF. Written as DNA, the CDR3 is TGTGCCGGGGGGCAGGGCAACACTGAAGCTTTCTTT.

The count of this clone is one. V is TRBV7-9 and J is TRBJ2-2; D unclear. Trimming took 4 bases from V and 4 from J, leaving 13 bases between them. This CDR3 region has 15 residues. Germline loops: CDR1 SEHNR, CDR2 FQNEAQ (reference sequence). The DNA of the CDR3 is TGTGCCAGCAGCTCCCTCGCATCTTTCACCGGGGAGCTGTTTTTT. Its translation: CASSSLASFTGELFF.

The V call is TRBV7-2, the J call TRBJ2-2; D is possibly TRBD2 (6 bases). The CDR3 has 16 residues. Trimming left V 5 bases short and J 5 bases short, with 18 bases between. Germline V lookup: CDR1 SGHTA, CDR2 FQGNSA. The CDR3 region has the DNA TGTGCCAGCAGCCCGGTTAGCGGACCCCATACCGGGGAGCTGTTTTTT. Translation: CASSPVSGPHTGELFF.

This chain joins TRBV6-6 and TRBJ1-2; no reliable D call. Germline-derived CDR1 and CDR2 are MNHNY and SVGAGI (reference sequence). The CDR3 sequence is 11 residues long. The germline V and J ends were trimmed by 8 bases and 4 bases, with 8 bases remaining between them. In DNA, the CDR3 is TGTGCCAGCGGCAGTGGCTATGGCTACACCTTC. It encodes CASGSGYGYTF.

About this clone: Being one base from a much bigger clone, this may be a read error. The V call is TRBV7-2, the J call TRBJ2-5, with 12 bases that match TRBD2. Per the germline V gene, CDR1 is SGHTA and CDR2 is FQGNSA. The CDR3 runs to 14 residues. CDR3 in DNA: TGTGCCAGCGGCTTGGGACTAGCGGGAGAGACCCAGTACTTC. Amino acids: CASGLGLAGETQYF.

The CDR3 spells CSVERTDYEQYF. In DNA, the CDR3 is TGCAGCGTGGAGAGGACAGACTACGAGCAGTACTTC. The chain uses TRBV29-1 and TRBJ2-7, with D possibly being TRBD1 (6 bases). CDR1 and CDR2 from the germline V gene are SQVTM and ANQGSEA. The CDR3 runs 12 residues. The germline V and J ends were trimmed by 6 bases and 3 bases, with 12 bases remaining between them.

This chain's CDR3 is CASSLVGNQPQHF. Here the CDR3 DNA reads TGTGCCAGCAGCTTAGTGGGGAATCAGCCCCAGCATTTT. The chain carries TRBV7-2 and TRBJ1-5; D is undetermined. CDR1 and CDR2 (germline): SGHTA, FQGNSA. This CDR3 region has 13 residues. V was clipped by 1 base and J by 4 bases, with 5 bases between them.

This clone was observed a handful of times. V gene TRBV10-3 combines with J gene TRBJ1-1, with a weak D call TRBD1 (5 bases). Germline-derived CDR1 and CDR2 are ENHRY and SYGVKD. CDR3 length: 13 amino acids. The V end lost 4 bases, the J end lost 3 bases, and 9 bases lay between the germline ends. DNA for the CDR3: TGTGCCATCAGTGTACAAGGGGACACTGAAGCTTTCTTT. Residues: CAISVQGDTEAFF.

This chain links TRBV15 with TRBJ2-7; D gene uncertain. The V gene lost 1 base and the J gene lost 6 bases, with 7 bases spanning the gap. This CDR3 has 12 amino acids. Germline values: CDR1 LNHNV, CDR2 YYDKDF (reference sequence). CDR3 DNA sequence: TGTGCCACCAGCAGAGCTCGGTCCGAGCAGTACTTC. Residues: CATSRARSEQYF.

This chain links TRBV7-2 with TRBJ2-7, with TRBD1 identical over 11 bases. This CDR3 comprises 15 residues. Germline V gives CDR1 SGHTA, CDR2 FQGNSA. The junction had 6 bases not matched to a gene; V was cut back by 5 bases and J by 3 bases. The CDR3 DNA is TGTGCCAGCAGCCCAAGGGGGACAGGGGGCTACGAGCAGTACTTC. Protein sequence: CASSPRGTGGYEQYF.

On this clone itself: This sample includes further DNA sequences coding for the same CDR3. This chain connects TRBV28 to TRBJ2-1; D ambiguous. The CDR3 runs 10 residues. The ends were cut back, 3 bases at V and 7 bases at J, with 1 base in the middle. Germline-derived CDR1 and CDR2 are MDHEN and SYDVKM. CDR3 in DNA: TGTGCCAGCAGTTTTAATGAGCAGTTCTTC. It encodes CASSFNEQFF.

As DNA, the CDR3 is TGTGCCAGCAGCCCCCTGGATGGCCGCACAGATACGCAGTATTTT. This sequence encodes CASSPLDGRTDTQYF. The rearrangement joins TRBV7-8 to TRBJ2-3; D is undetermined. CDR1 and CDR2 (germline): SGHVS, FQNEAQ. CDR3 length: 15 amino acids. V was clipped by 5 bases and J by 1 base, with 13 bases between them.

The chain carries TRBV9 and TRBJ1-1; D is unresolved. V lost 4 bases and J 0 bases, leaving 7 bases between the germline ends. The germline V gene encodes CDR1 SGDLS and CDR2 YYNGEE. This CDR3 is built from 13 residues. The CDR3 sequence: CASSSRLNTEAFF. The CDR3 DNA reads TGTGCCAGCAGCTCCAGGTTGAACACTGAAGCTTTCTTT.

The chain has TRBV5-5 and TRBJ1-2; D is possibly TRBD1 (5 bases). The CDR3 sequence is 15 residues long. V was clipped by 4 bases and J by 0 bases, with 13 bases between them. CDR1 is SGHKS and CDR2 is YYEKEE in the germline V gene (reference sequence). Here the CDR3 reads CASSRTGGSNYGYTF. The CDR3 coding sequence is TGTGCCAGCAGCCGGACGGGGGGTTCTAACTATGGCTACACCTTC.

This clone was counted once. The J gene is TRBJ2-5, the V gene TRBV4-1, with 11 bases lining up with TRBD2. The closer fit of TRBJ2-7 to the DNA end suggests the J call may be wrong. The CDR3 totals 16 residues. Germline assignment: CDR1 MGHRA and CDR2 YSYEKL. As DNA, the CDR3 is TGCGCCAGCAGCCAAACCCCCACTAGCGGGAGCTACGAGCAGTACTTC. As protein: CASSQTPTSGSYEQYF.

Only a few counts were recorded for this clone. At one boundary the junction diverges from the germline segment, which might be a read error. The chain uses TRBV30 and TRBJ2-7; TRBD1 aligns across 8 bases. The CDR3 is 15 amino acids. Germline assignment: CDR1 GTSNPN and CDR2 SVGIG (reference sequence). Here the CDR3 reads CARSVLNPGGHEQYF. CDR3 DNA: TGTGCCCGGAGTGTCCTTAATCCAGGGGGCCACGAGCAGTACTTC.

The J gene is TRBJ1-5, the V gene TRBV2; 7 nucleotides agree with TRBD1. Germline lookup yields CDR1 SNHLY and CDR2 FYNNEI. The CDR3 totals 14 residues. J gave up 5 bases and V 6 bases, and 7 bases lay outside the gene matches. Here the CDR3 DNA reads TGTGCCAGCAGCCCAACAGGGGCGGATCAGCCCCAGCATTTT. The encoded protein is CASSPTGADQPQHF.

The chain couples TRBV7-2 to TRBJ2-7; 8 bases are shared with TRBD1. Trimming took 0 bases from V and 4 from J; bases not matched to a gene: 8. This CDR3 comprises 16 residues. CDR1 and CDR2 from the germline V gene are SGHTA and FQGNSA. The DNA for the CDR3 is TGTGCCAGCAGCTTAGCGTCCGGACAGGGTGCTTACGAGCAGTACTTC. This encodes CASSLASGQGAYEQYF.

The gene calls are TRBV5-6 and TRBJ1-2, with unresolved D. From germline, CDR1 is SGHDT and CDR2 YYEEEE. This CDR3 region has 13 residues. V shed 0 bases and J shed 5 bases, with 8 bases lying between them. The CDR3 sequence is CASSLAREYGYTF. The CDR3 DNA follows: TGTGCCAGCAGCTTGGCTCGGGAGTATGGCTACACCTTC.

CDR3 amino acids: CSGFTYSGTPYRETQYF. The CDR3, as DNA: TGCAGCGGCTTTACATACTCCGGGACACCTTACAGGGAGACCCAGTACTTC. The chain employs TRBV29-1 and TRBJ2-5, with a possible D match to TRBD1 (6 bases). This CDR3 spans 17 amino acids. CDR1 and CDR2 (germline): SQVTM, ANQGSEA. V gave up 7 bases and J gave up 5 bases, with 29 bases separating them.

At least ten counts were recorded for this clone. The chain couples TRBV21-1 to TRBJ2-7. TRBV21-1 is annotated as a pseudogene. This CDR3 region has 14 residues. The CDR3 region has the DNA TGTGCCAGCAGCCCCCAGAAGTGGATTCGGGAGCAGTACTTC. Its translation is CASSPQKWIREQYF.

This clone came up once. V is TRBV5-1 and J is TRBJ2-5, with 9 bases aligning to TRBD1. The CDR3 totals 15 residues. J gave up 4 bases and V 2 bases, and 6 bases lay outside the gene matches. Germline assignment: CDR1 SGHRS and CDR2 YFSETQ. The CDR3 reads CASSFSQGASETQYF. The DNA for the CDR3 is TGCGCCAGCAGCTTCTCACAGGGGGCGTCAGAGACCCAGTACTTC.